The clone carrying this T cell receptor beta chain came up once. Its antigen remains unknown. Assay used: immunoSEQ multiplex PCR; TCRdb lists only in-frame clones, some missing. The data show 16,000 or so clones, about 75% seen once. Germline-derived CDR1 and CDR2 are ENHRY and SYGVKD. V lost 4 bases, J lost 0 bases, and 7 bases lay in between. This CDR3 is built from 13 residues. The data are from a study of OX40 agonist ivuxolimab in advanced cancers. General observations from the study: Average numbers of expanded clones were greater in CD8+ T cells than in CD4+. Some of the nonresponding patients also showed low levels of normalized T-cell clonal expansion.

The source is an adult with an advanced solid tumor such as melanoma, head and neck, liver or kidney cancer. Sequenced material: CD4+ or CD8+ T cells sorted from blood, taken in a trial of the OX40 agonist ivuxolimab. The chain is built from TRBV10-3 and TRBJ2-7; D is unresolved. The CDR3 sequence: CAISADTSYEQYF. Here the CDR3 DNA reads TGTGCCATCAGTGCAGACACCTCCTACGAGCAGTACTTC.